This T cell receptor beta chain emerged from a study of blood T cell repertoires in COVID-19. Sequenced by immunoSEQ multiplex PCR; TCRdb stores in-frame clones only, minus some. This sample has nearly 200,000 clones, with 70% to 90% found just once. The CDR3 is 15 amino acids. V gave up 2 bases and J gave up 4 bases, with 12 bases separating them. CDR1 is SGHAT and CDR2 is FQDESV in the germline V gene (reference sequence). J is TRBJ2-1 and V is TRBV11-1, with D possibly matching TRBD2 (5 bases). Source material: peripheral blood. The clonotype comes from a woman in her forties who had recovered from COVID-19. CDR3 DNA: TGTGCCAGCAGCTTATTTGTGGGAGAATACAATGAGCAGTTCTTC. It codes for CASSLFVGEYNEQFF.